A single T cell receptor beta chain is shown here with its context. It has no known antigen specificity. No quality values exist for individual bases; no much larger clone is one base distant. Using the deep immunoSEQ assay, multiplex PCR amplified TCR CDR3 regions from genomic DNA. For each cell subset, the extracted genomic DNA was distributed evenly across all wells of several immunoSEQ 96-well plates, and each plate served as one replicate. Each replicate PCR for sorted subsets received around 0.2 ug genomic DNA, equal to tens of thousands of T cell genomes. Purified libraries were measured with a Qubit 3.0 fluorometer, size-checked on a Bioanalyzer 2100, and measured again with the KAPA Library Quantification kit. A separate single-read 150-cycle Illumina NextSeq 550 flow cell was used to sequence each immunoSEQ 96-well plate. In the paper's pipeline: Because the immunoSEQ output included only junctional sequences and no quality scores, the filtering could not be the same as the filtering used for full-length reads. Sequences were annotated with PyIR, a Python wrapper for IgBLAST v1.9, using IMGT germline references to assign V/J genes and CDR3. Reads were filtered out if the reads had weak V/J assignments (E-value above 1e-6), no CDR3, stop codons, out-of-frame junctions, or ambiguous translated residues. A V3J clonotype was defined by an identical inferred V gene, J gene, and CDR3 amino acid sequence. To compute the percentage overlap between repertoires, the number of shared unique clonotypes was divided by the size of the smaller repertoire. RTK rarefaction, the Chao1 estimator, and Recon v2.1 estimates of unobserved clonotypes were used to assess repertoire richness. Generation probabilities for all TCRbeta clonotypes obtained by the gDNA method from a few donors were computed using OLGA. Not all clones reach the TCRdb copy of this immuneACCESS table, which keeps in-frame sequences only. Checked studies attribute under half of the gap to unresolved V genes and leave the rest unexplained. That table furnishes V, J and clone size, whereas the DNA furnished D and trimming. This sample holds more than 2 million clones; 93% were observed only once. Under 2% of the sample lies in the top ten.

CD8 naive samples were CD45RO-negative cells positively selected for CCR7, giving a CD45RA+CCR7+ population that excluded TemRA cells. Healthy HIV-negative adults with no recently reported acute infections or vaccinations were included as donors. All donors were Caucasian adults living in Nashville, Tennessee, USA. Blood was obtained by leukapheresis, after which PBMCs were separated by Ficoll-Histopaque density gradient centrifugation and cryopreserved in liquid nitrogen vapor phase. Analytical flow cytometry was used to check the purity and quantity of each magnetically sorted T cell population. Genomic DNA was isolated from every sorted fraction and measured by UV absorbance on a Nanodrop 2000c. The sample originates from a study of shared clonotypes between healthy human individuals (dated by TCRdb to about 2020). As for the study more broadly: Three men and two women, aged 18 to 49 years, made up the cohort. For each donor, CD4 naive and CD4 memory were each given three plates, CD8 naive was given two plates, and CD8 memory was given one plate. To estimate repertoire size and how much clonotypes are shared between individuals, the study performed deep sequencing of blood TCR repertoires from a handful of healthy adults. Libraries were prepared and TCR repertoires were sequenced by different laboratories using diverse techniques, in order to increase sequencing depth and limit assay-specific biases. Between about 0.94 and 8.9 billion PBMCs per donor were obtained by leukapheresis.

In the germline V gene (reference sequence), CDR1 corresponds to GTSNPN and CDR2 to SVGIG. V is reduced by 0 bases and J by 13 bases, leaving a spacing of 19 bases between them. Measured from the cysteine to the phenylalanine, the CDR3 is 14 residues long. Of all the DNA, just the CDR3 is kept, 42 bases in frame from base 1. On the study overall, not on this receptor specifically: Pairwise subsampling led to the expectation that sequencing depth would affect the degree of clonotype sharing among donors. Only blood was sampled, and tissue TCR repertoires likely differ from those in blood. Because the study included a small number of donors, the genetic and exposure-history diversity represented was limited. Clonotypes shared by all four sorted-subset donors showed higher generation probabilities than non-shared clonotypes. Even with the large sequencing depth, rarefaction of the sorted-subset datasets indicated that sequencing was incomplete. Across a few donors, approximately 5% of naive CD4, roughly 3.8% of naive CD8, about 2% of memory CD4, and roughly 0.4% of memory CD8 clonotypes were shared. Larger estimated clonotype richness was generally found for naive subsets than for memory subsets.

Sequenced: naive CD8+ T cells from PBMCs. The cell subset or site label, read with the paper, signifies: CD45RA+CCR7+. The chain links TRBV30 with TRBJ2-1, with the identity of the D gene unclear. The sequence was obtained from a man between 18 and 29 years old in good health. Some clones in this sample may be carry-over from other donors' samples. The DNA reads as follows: TGTGCCTGGAGTGTATCAGGCGGCTCAATTCAACAGTTCTTC. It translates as CAWSVSGGSIQQFF.